This T cell receptor (beta chain) was captured by sequencing in a study of cytomegalovirus exposure and HLA in healthy donors. Points from the study as a whole: Some V segments, including TRBV6-2 and TRBV6-3, were excluded as indistinguishable.

About this clone: Antigen specificity is unknown. Sequence at one end of the junction differs from germline and may be a read error.

The CDR3 extends over 14 amino acids. Germline V gives CDR1 SSHAT, CDR2 FNYEAQ (reference sequence). 13 Jbeta primers and 60 Vbeta primers were used for the PCR. In the authors' methods: Per a later analysis, the number of unique TCR beta chains was some 75 million, of which about 10 million were shared. Assay used: immunoSEQ multiplex PCR; TCRdb lists only in-frame clones, some missing. Clone size and the V and J calls come from that table; the DNA yielded D and trimming. Of fewer than 150,000 clones in the sample, roughly 80% were seen once. This receptor was identified in a woman in her forties or fifties in good health and CMV-seronegative. This chain joins TRBV7-7 and TRBJ2-3, with D possibly matching TRBD2 (7 bases). The sequenced material came from PBMCs. In DNA form, the CDR3 reads TGTGCTAGCAGCTTAGGGGGGGGTCCAGATACGCAGTATTTT. Its translation: CASSLGGGPDTQYF. Drawing the rest from reference TRBV7-7 and TRBJ2-3, the complete variable domain is GAGVSQSPRYKVTKRGQDVTLRCDPISSHATLYWYQQALGQGPEFLTYFNYEAQPDKSGLPSDRFSAERPEGSISTLTIQRTEQRDSAMYRCASSLGGGPDTQYFGPGTRLTVL.